This T cell receptor beta chain was sequenced for a study of blood T cell repertoires in COVID-19. Study in general: Acute-phase and convalescent COVID-19 samples originated in the United States, Italy and Spain. Sources were T cells, B-cell-depleted T cells, or PBMCs; the material itself was cDNA or gDNA.

Germline CDR1 is SGDLS and CDR2 is YYNGEE. This CDR3 region has 16 residues. V trimming: 3 bases; J trimming: 7 bases; junction bases outside the gene matches: 9. Sequenced by immunoSEQ multiplex PCR; TCRdb stores in-frame clones only, minus some. Of some 59,000 clones in the sample, 75% to 85% were seen once. The sequence was collected from a woman aged 55-70 years with acute or convalescent COVID-19. The sequenced sample was peripheral blood. The genes are TRBV9 and TRBJ2-7, with 14 bases aligning to TRBD2. The CDR3 DNA is TGTGCCAGCAGCGCCACTACGGGACTAGCGGGAGCGGAGCAGTACTTC. Amino acids: CASSATTGLAGAEQYF. Looking up the rest from reference TRBV9 and TRBJ2-7 gives the full variable domain: DSGVTQTPKHLITATGQRVTLRCSPRSGDLSVYWYQQSLDQGLQFLIQYYNGEERAKGNILERFSAQQFPDLHSELNLSSLELGDSALYFCASSATTGLAGAEQYFGPGTRLTVT.